A single sample gave rise to the 26 T cell receptor beta chains below, sequenced in a study of cytomegalovirus exposure and HLA in healthy donors. A multiplex PCR was run with 60 Vbeta primers and 13 Jbeta primers. The repertoire was sequenced with immunoSEQ multiplex PCR; TCRdb's copy has only in-frame clones and lacks some. The sample records some 220,000 clones, approximately 85% being singletons. Material: PBMCs. These receptors all stem from a girl under 10 years old in good health and CMV-seronegative.

The rearrangement uses TRBV10-2 and TRBJ2-6, with 13 bases fitting TRBD2. Germline lookup yields CDR1 WSHSY and CDR2 SAAADI. The V gene end was trimmed by 10 bases and the J gene end by 0 bases; junction bases not matched to a gene: 6. This CDR3 contains 17 residues. CDR3 nucleotide sequence: TGCGCCACCACACGGACTAGCGGGAGCTCTGGGGCCAACGTCCTGACTTTC. It encodes CATTRTSGSSGANVLTF.

V usage is TRBV13 and J usage is TRBJ2-1; 9 nucleotides line up with TRBD2. Trimming cost V 5 bases and J 9 bases; bases outside gene matches: 5. The CDR3 is 13 residues long. Germline-derived CDR1 and CDR2 are PRHDT and FYEKMQ (reference sequence). The CDR3 loop reads CASSRGLAIEQFF. CDR3 bases: TGTGCCAGCAGCAGGGGACTAGCCATTGAGCAGTTCTTC.

The chain links TRBV2 to TRBJ1-5, with a weak D call TRBD1 (5 bases). The CDR3 runs to 14 residues. V lost 3 bases to trimming and J lost 5 bases, with 11 bases between them. CDR1 and CDR2 (germline): SNHLY, FYNNEI. This CDR3 reads CASSDDSYYQPQHF. Here the CDR3 DNA reads TGTGCCAGCAGTGATGACAGCTACTATCAGCCCCAGCATTTT.

The chain carries TRBV7-9 and TRBJ1-4; no firm D call. The CDR3 is 15 residues long. CDR1 and CDR2 (germline): SEHNR, FQNEAQ (reference sequence). The V end lost 1 base, the J end lost 5 bases, and 11 bases lay between the germline ends. The CDR3 DNA reads TGTGCCAGCAGCTTAGGATCACGGTTCAATGAAAAACTGTTTTTT. Its protein is CASSLGSRFNEKLFF. The full variable domain, completed using reference TRBV7-9 and TRBJ1-4, is DTGVSQNPRHKITKRGQNVTFRCDPISEHNRLYWYRQTLGQGPEFLTYFQNEAQLEKSRLLSDRFSAERPKGSFSTLEIQRTEQGDSAMYLCASSLGSRFNEKLFFGSGTQLSVL.

J is TRBJ1-4 and V is TRBV4-1; 7 bases align to TRBD1. The CDR3 loop spans 17 amino acids. Germline values: CDR1 MGHRA, CDR2 YSYEKL. V gave up 4 bases and J gave up 0 bases; unmatched junction bases: 8. The CDR3 nucleotides are TGCGCCAGCAGCCCGACGGACAGGATTGCAACTAATGAAAAACTGTTTTTT. Encoded protein: CASSPTDRIATNEKLFF.

This sequence joins TRBV10-3 and TRBJ2-5; tentative D call: TRBD2 (6 bases). This CDR3 region has 13 residues. The V end was cut by 7 bases, the J end by 2 bases, with 11 bases between. Germline lookup yields CDR1 ENHRY and CDR2 SYGVKD. CDR3 protein: CAITRTKQETQYF. The CDR3 DNA reads as TGTGCCATCACCCGGACTAAACAAGAGACCCAGTACTTC.

This clone was detected once. The chain carries TRBV2 and TRBJ1-4; TRBD1 matches at 9 bases. The CDR3 loop spans 15 amino acids. Per the germline V gene, CDR1 is SNHLY and CDR2 is FYNNEI. V lost 6 bases and J lost 3; bases outside the gene matches: 5. This chain's CDR3 is CASRQGQGPNEKLFF. CDR3 DNA sequence: TGTGCCAGCAGGCAGGGACAGGGACCTAATGAAAAACTGTTTTTT.

This clone was picked up one time. V gene TRBV4-2 combines with J gene TRBJ2-4; 8 bases agree with TRBD2. The CDR3 loop spans 19 amino acids. The junction had 13 bases not matched to a gene; V was cut back by 3 bases and J by 0 bases. From germline, CDR1 is LGHNA and CDR2 YNFKEQ. The CDR3, as DNA: TGTGCCAGCAGCCAGACAGGCTTGGCGGGGGGCGTAGCCAAAAACATTCAGTACTTC. Translating it yields CASSQTGLAGGVAKNIQYF.

This sequence joins TRBV19 and TRBJ1-2; tentative D call: TRBD1 (5 bases). CDR1 LNHDA and CDR2 SQIVND come from the germline V gene (reference sequence). Trimming stripped 1 base from V and 6 bases from J, with 15 bases between. The CDR3 is 15 residues long. The chain's CDR3 is CASSIATRTGNGYTF. For the CDR3, the DNA is TGTGCCAGTAGTATAGCTACCCGAACAGGCAATGGCTACACCTTC.

The chain has TRBV11-3 and TRBJ1-2, with D perhaps matching TRBD1 (6 bases). V lost 7 bases to trimming and J lost 7 bases, with 10 bases between them. Germline V gene data show CDR1 as SGHNT and CDR2 as YENEEA. CDR3 length equals 11 residues. CDR3 amino acids: CASKLQGGYTF. DNA of the CDR3: TGTGCCAGCAAGTTACAGGGTGGCTACACCTTC.

The chain carries TRBV5-1 and TRBJ2-7, with a tentative D call TRBD2 (6 bases). Germline-derived CDR1 and CDR2 are SGHRS and YFSETQ. The CDR3 loop spans 16 amino acids. The V end lost 0 bases, the J end lost 3 bases, and 16 bases lay between the germline ends. DNA for the CDR3: TGCGCCAGCAGCTTGGAGGCGAGCGGGTACGGCTACGAGCAGTACTTC. Protein: CASSLEASGYGYEQYF. Looking up the rest from reference TRBV5-1 and TRBJ2-7 gives the full variable domain: KAGVTQTPRYLIKTRGQQVTLSCSPISGHRSVSWYQQTPGQGLQFLFEYFSETQRNKGNFPGRFSGRQFSNSRSEMNVSTLELGDSALYLCASSLEASGYGYEQYFGPGTRLTVT.

The rearrangement links TRBV19 to TRBJ1-1, with D maybe TRBD1 (6 bases). CDR1 and CDR2 from the germline V gene are LNHDA and SQIVND (reference sequence). The CDR3 runs to 16 residues. Trimming left V 7 bases short and J 1 base short, with 19 bases between. In DNA form, the CDR3 reads TGTGCCAGTATTAAGAGGGCAGGGGCCCCGAACACTGAAGCTTTCTTT. Protein product: CASIKRAGAPNTEAFF.

The chain is built from TRBV7-8 and TRBJ2-7, with D possibly matching TRBD2 (6 bases). From germline, CDR1 is SGHVS and CDR2 FQNEAQ. With 5 bases removed from V and 11 bases from J, the gap between germline ends came to 19 bases. The CDR3 length is 13 residues. The CDR3 protein is CASSARDSTAEYF. The CDR3 nucleotides read TGTGCCAGCAGCGCCCGGGACTCTACTGCGGAGTACTTC.

J is TRBJ2-3 and V is TRBV25-1; D is uncertain. CDR3 length equals 14 residues. V was shortened by 2 bases and J by 5 bases, with 11 bases between the two germline ends. The germline CDR1 and CDR2 sequences are MGHDK and SYGVNS. The CDR3 region has the DNA TGTGCCAGCAGTGAACCCGCCCCGCGAGATACGCAGTATTTT. Protein sequence: CASSEPAPRDTQYF.

Comment on this clone: A junction end diverges from the germline sequence, so it may reflect a read error. This CDR3 reads CASSIAGTSGLSYEQYF. The CDR3 DNA is TGTGCCAGCAGCATAGCCGGGACTAGCGGGCTTTCCTACGAGCAGTACTTC. The chain recombines TRBV7-9 with TRBJ2-7; 12 positions agree with TRBD2. This CDR3 contains 17 residues. Germline CDR1 reads SEHNR; CDR2 reads FQNEAQ (reference sequence).

The chain has TRBV11-2 and TRBJ2-3, with TRBD2 matching over 10 bases. The CDR3 consists of 18 residues. The J segment lost 0 bases and the V segment lost 1 base, leaving 7 bases of the junction unmatched. From germline, CDR1 is SGHAT and CDR2 FQNNGV. CDR3 protein: CASSLVGSGGRSTDTQYF. In DNA, the CDR3 is TGTGCCAGCAGCTTAGTTGGTAGCGGGGGGCGTAGCACAGATACGCAGTATTTT.

V gene TRBV11-1 combines with J gene TRBJ2-2; 8 nucleotides match TRBD1. CDR1 and CDR2 (germline): SGHAT, FQDESV (reference sequence). This CDR3 contains 14 residues. V trimming: 2 bases; J trimming: 4 bases; junction bases outside the gene matches: 0. For the CDR3, the DNA is TGTGCCAGCAGCTTAACAGGGGGCACCGGGGAGCTGTTTTTT. Amino acids: CASSLTGGTGELFF. The full variable domain, in which reference TRBV11-1 and TRBJ2-2 provide the parts outside the CDR3, is EAEVAQSPRYKITEKSQAVAFWCDPISGHATLYWYRQILGQGPELLVQFQDESVVDDSQLPKDRFSAERLKGVDSTLKIQPAELGDSAMYLCASSLTGGTGELFFGEGSRLTVL.

This clone has just one count. The chain recombines TRBV29-1 with TRBJ1-2; 8 bases line up with TRBD1. V shed 4 bases and J 1 base; nucleotides not matched to a gene: 5. This CDR3 spans 14 amino acids. CDR1 SQVTM and CDR2 ANQGSEA come from the germline V gene. For the CDR3, the DNA is TGCAGCGTTGGGGACAGGTTAGGTAACTATGGCTACACCTTC. Protein sequence: CSVGDRLGNYGYTF.

This clone has a handful of counts. The chain carries TRBV5-1 and TRBJ2-1; 7 positions agree with TRBD2. The CDR3 is 13 residues long. Germline CDR1 reads SGHRS; CDR2 reads YFSETQ. The V gene end was trimmed by 4 bases and the J gene end by 5 bases; junction bases not matched to a gene: 3. The DNA for the CDR3 is TGCGCCAGCAGCCAGGGACTAAACAATGAGCAGTTCTTC. Translated: CASSQGLNNEQFF. The variable domain in full, completed from reference TRBV5-1 and TRBJ2-1, reads KAGVTQTPRYLIKTRGQQVTLSCSPISGHRSVSWYQQTPGQGLQFLFEYFSETQRNKGNFPGRFSGRQFSNSRSEMNVSTLELGDSALYLCASSQGLNNEQFFGPGTRLTVL.

The genes are TRBV5-1 and TRBJ1-5, with 7 bases that match TRBD1. The length of the CDR3 is 15 residues. The V gene's germline CDR1 is SGHRS and CDR2 YFSETQ. V lost 0 bases to trimming and J lost 6 bases; unmatched junction nucleotides: 6. CDR3 sequence: CASSLGDRVSQPQHF. The DNA for the CDR3 is TGCGCCAGCAGCTTGGGAGACAGGGTTTCTCAGCCCCAGCATTTT.

This sequence joins TRBV6-1 and TRBJ2-7, with 7 bases aligning to TRBD1. Germline loops: CDR1 MNHNS, CDR2 SASEGT. The CDR3 runs to 14 residues. V shed 4 bases and J 2 bases; nucleotides not matched to a gene: 5. CDR3 sequence (DNA): TGTGCCAGCAGTGTAGGGGGCTTCGCCTACGAGCAGTACTTC. Residues: CASSVGGFAYEQYF.

The chain recombines TRBV2 with TRBJ2-7; D possibly corresponds to TRBD2 (5 bases). Trimming took off 7 bases at V and 5 bases at J, with 15 bases between the two ends. From germline, CDR1 is SNHLY and CDR2 FYNNEI. CDR3 length: 13 amino acids. For the CDR3, the DNA is TGTGCCAGCAATCCGTCTACGGGGAACGAGCAGTACTTC. This translates into CASNPSTGNEQYF.

The chain combines TRBV5-4 with TRBJ1-1; weak D call: TRBD1 (5 bases). From germline, CDR1 is SGHNT and CDR2 YYREEE (reference sequence). The CDR3 length is 15 residues. V lost 3 bases and J 3 bases, leaving 15 bases between the germline ends. The CDR3 bases are TGTGCCAGCAGCTCGGCCAGGGCTGGAGACACTGAAGCTTTCTTT. It is translated as CASSSARAGDTEAFF.

This sequence joins TRBV19 and TRBJ1-5, with D unresolved. Per the germline V gene, CDR1 is LNHDA and CDR2 is SQIVND (reference sequence). The CDR3 loop spans 15 amino acids. V was trimmed by 5 bases and J by 0 bases, leaving 11 bases between them. For the CDR3, the DNA is TGTGCCAGTAGTTATGTCTTTTATAGCAATCAGCCCCAGCATTTT. It translates to CASSYVFYSNQPQHF.

The rearrangement uses TRBV2 and TRBJ2-2, with 13 bases aligning to TRBD2. J gave up 6 bases and V 6 bases, and 4 bases lay outside the gene matches. The germline CDR1 and CDR2 sequences are SNHLY and FYNNEI. The CDR3 has 15 residues. The CDR3 protein is CASRPTSGGAGELFF. The CDR3 region has the DNA TGTGCCAGCAGGCCAACTAGCGGGGGGGCCGGGGAGCTGTTTTTT. The whole variable domain, remainder taken from reference TRBV2 and TRBJ2-2, is EPEVTQTPSHQVTQMGQEVILRCVPISNHLYFYWYRQILGQKVEFLVSFYNNEISEKSEIFDDQFSVERPDGSNFTLKIRSTKLEDSAMYFCASRPTSGGAGELFFGEGSRLTVL.

The table lists this clone with a few counts. The J gene is TRBJ2-5, the V gene TRBV7-9, with 7 bases matching TRBD2. Unmatched junction bases numbered 4, after V lost 4 bases and J lost 2 bases. CDR1 SEHNR and CDR2 FQNEAQ come from the germline V gene (reference sequence). The CDR3 spans 14 residues. The CDR3 nucleotides are TGTGCCAGCAGCTCCGGGACTAAACAAGAGACCCAGTACTTC. Its translation is CASSSGTKQETQYF.